This TCR beta chain was recorded in a study of regulatory T cells in long-lasting Graves disease. Study-level information: Those with persistent Graves' disease had received antithyroid drugs for over 5 years with positive TSH receptor antibodies.

The CDR3 sequence is 16 residues long. The germline V gene encodes CDR1 SGHAT and CDR2 FQNNGV. V lost 4 bases to trimming and J lost 0 bases, with 15 bases between them. iRepertoire HTBI primers and Arm-PCR of CDR3 regions built TCR beta libraries. Via MiXCR, TCRdb re-called the multiplex PCR reads, giving one row per CDR3 protein. The sample lists some 470,000 distinct CDR3 sequences; roughly 21% were seen once. This clonotype was picked up many times. As yet, its antigen is unknown. Study results and limitations: The study found lower TCR diversity in persistent Graves' patients than in newly diagnosed ones. There was favoring of TRBV28, TRBJ1-2 and TRBJ2-5 in persistent disease.

The time point here: persistent/refractory GD, antithyroid drugs over 5 years with positive TRAb. Extracted PBMC RNA gave rise to the TCR library. The rearrangement uses TRBV11-2 and TRBJ1-1, with D uncertain. The sequence derives from a female donor with Graves disease. The sequences come from peripheral blood mononuclear cells (PBMCs), collected when the disease was refractory, from a patient treated with antithyroid drugs. Written as DNA, the CDR3 is TGTGCCAGCAGCTCTAACCAGACAAGGATGAACACTGAAGCTTTCTTT. Protein product: CASSSNQTRMNTEAFF.